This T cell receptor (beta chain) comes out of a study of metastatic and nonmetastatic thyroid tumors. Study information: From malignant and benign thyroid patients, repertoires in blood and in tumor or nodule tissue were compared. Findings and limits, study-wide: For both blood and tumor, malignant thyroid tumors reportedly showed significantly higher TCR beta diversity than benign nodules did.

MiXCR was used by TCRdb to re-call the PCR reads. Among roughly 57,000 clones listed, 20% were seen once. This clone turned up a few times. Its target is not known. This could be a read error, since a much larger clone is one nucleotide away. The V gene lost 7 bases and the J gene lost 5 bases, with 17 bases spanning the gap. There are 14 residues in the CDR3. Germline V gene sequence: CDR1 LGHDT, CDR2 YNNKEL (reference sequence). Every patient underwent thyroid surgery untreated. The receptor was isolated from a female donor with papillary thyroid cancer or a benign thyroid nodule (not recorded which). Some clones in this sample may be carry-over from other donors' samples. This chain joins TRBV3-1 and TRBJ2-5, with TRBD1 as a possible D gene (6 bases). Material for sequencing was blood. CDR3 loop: CASIPTQGDETQYF. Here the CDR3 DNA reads TGTGCCAGCATCCCCACACAGGGAGACGAGACCCAGTACTTC.